This TCR beta chain was profiled in a study of T cell responses to AZD1222 COVID-19 vaccine. Whole-study results and caveats: Donors were chiefly white British, with a greater number of females, and clonal diversity was perhaps underestimated. Nearly half of spike-specific TCRs reportedly target variant regions that are unmutated in the B.1.351 and B.1.1.7 variants. Vaccine-associated CD4 TCRs spanned spike, dominant at 160-218 and 743-854.

The CDR3 runs 16 residues. Germline V gene data show CDR1 as SNHLY and CDR2 as FYNNEI. Trimming stripped 0 bases from V and 4 bases from J, with 12 bases between. Using immunoSEQ multiplex PCR, the repertoire was profiled, and TCRdb retains in-frame clones only, with some absent. The table shows tens of thousands of clones, with around 90% occurring only once. In the case of this clone: Antigen specificity is unknown.

The TCR originated in an adult in good health. The input for sequencing was peripheral blood, taken on day 0 of AZD1222 vaccination. J is TRBJ2-2 and V is TRBV2; D not resolved. CDR3 protein: CASSEALSFGTGELFF. The CDR3 bases are TGTGCCAGCAGTGAAGCCCTCTCGTTTGGCACCGGGGAGCTGTTTTTT.